The rows below give T cell receptor beta chains drawn from one sample of a study of metastatic and nonmetastatic thyroid tumors. Using MiXCR, TCRdb reanalyzed the PCR reads. The sample has about 93,000 clones; about 13% are singletons. The sequenced sample was blood. The receptors originated from a female donor with papillary thyroid cancer or a benign thyroid nodule (not recorded which). Some clones in this sample may be carry-over from other donors' samples. CDR3s include the opening cysteine and the closing phenylalanine or tryptophan.

cdr3_length: 16
j_call: TRBJ2-1
v_call: TRBV27
cdr3_aa: CASSLRYLSSYNEQFF

cdr3_length: 17
j_call: TRBJ2-3
v_call: TRBV9
cdr3_aa: CASSVGPGGSSTDTQYF

cdr3_length: 15
j_call: TRBJ1-1
v_call: TRBV2
cdr3_aa: CASSDPNPQRIEAFF

cdr3_length: 14
j_call: TRBJ2-2
v_call: TRBV7-7
cdr3_aa: CASSLDTYTGELFF

cdr3_length: 15
j_call: TRBJ2-7
v_call: TRBV5-1
cdr3_aa: CASSFRSGRFDEQYF

cdr3_length: 13
j_call: TRBJ2-1
v_call: TRBV6-4
cdr3_aa: CASSEGLSTEQFF

cdr3_length: 14
j_call: TRBJ2-7
v_call: TRBV6-5
cdr3_aa: CASSYGQRSYEQYF

cdr3_length: 13
j_call: TRBJ2-3
v_call: TRBV29-1
cdr3_aa: CSVRTQPTDTQYF

cdr3_length: 16
j_call: TRBJ2-2
v_call: TRBV28
cdr3_aa: CASSFLRFPNTGELFF

cdr3_length: 13
j_call: TRBJ1-2
v_call: TRBV2
cdr3_aa: CASKTEGHFGYTF

cdr3_length: 16
j_call: TRBJ2-1
v_call: TRBV6-2/TRBV6-3
cdr3_aa: CASSSGLAGGSSEQFF

cdr3_length: 15
j_call: TRBJ2-7
v_call: TRBV20-1
cdr3_aa: CSARVVAGKSYEQYF

cdr3_length: 13
j_call: TRBJ2-1
v_call: TRBV7-3
cdr3_aa: CASSLSSGSPQFF

cdr3_length: 16
j_call: TRBJ2-1
v_call: TRBV6-6
cdr3_aa: CASSYSNIAAYNEQFF

cdr3_length: 16
j_call: TRBJ2-3
v_call: TRBV4-1
cdr3_aa: CASSQDQAGAADTQYF

cdr3_length: 14
j_call: TRBJ1-2
v_call: TRBV3-1
cdr3_aa: CASSQEIQTGGYTF

cdr3_length: 15
j_call: TRBJ2-3
v_call: TRBV11-1
cdr3_aa: CASSIRPQDTDTQYF

cdr3_length: 13
j_call: TRBJ1-3
v_call: TRBV11-1
cdr3_aa: CASSLIRGNTIYF

cdr3_length: 15
j_call: TRBJ2-1
v_call: TRBV2
cdr3_aa: CASSEARIASNEQFF

cdr3_length: 12
j_call: TRBJ1-5
v_call: TRBV20-1
cdr3_aa: CSAGGGNQPQHF

cdr3_length: 13
j_call: TRBJ1-2
v_call: TRBV5-1
cdr3_aa: CASSVPGGDRYTF

cdr3_length: 15
j_call: TRBJ2-7
v_call: TRBV20-1
cdr3_aa: CSARDGEGPSYEQYF

cdr3_length: 14
j_call: TRBJ2-7
v_call: TRBV7-8
cdr3_aa: CASTLDRMNYEQYF